This TCR beta chain was profiled in a study of human T cells and chemical hapten exposure (dated by TCRdb to about 2021). As for the study more broadly: Libraries were pooled for sequencing, and variation in per-sample TCR yields was attributed mainly to small differences in library volumes within the pool. This study followed changes in the peripheral blood TCR repertoire in vivo during primary and secondary sensitization of alopecia patients to the hapten diphenylcyclopropenone (DPC). From each blood RNA sample, both TCR alpha and TCR beta chains were sequenced. Study-level results and caveats: DPC sensitization did not change the number of TCRs with a frequency above 1 in 1000, and there was no evidence of changes in global repertoire structure. Repeated subsampling changed both the strength of the expansion versus patch-test correlation and the threshold at which that correlation became significant.

On this clonotype: Its antigen is unknown. No per-base quality is available; no much larger clone lies one base away.

CDR1 and CDR2 (MNHNY, SVGAGI) derive from the germline V gene (reference sequence). Spanning cysteine to phenylalanine, the CDR3 consists of 15 amino acids. Only the CDR3 portion is preserved as DNA: 45 bases, with reading frame beginning at the first base. The junction shows trimming of 4 bases on V and 0 bases on J, plus 12 bases between the germline ends. The time point label here, explained by the study, means: healthy volunteer bleed at 6 weeks. Unfractionated whole blood was collected in Tempus Blood RNA tubes, and total RNA was extracted from that blood. As TCR sequencing controls, 4 or 5 healthy volunteers were used, with blood taken at day 0, 2 weeks and 6 weeks. The library was built by means of RACE. Data came from a NextSeq 500. During library preparation, unique molecular identifiers were attached to individual cDNA molecules so that TCRs could be counted quantitatively and reproducibly. Turning to the authors' computational methods: A median of around 96,000 TCRs per sample was observed, with a range of about 23,224 to 700,000. The Decombinator software suite was used to annotate the V, J and CDR3 of the TCR reads. To make PS versus PT1 abundance plots, every sample was subsampled to the same number of TCRs (28,000). TCRs were defined as expanded if absent before sensitization and observed at least eight times at the 2-week time point. TCRdb's own reprocessing of the public reads used fastp at Q25 and MiXCR and kept productive beta chains. Duplicate CDR3 protein sequences are folded into a single record with the most common DNA and genes. The V and J calls reflect TCRdb's pipeline rather than the authors' work. The sample records tens of thousands of distinct CDR3 sequences, 8.6% of which are singletons. The top ten constitute around 1.4% of the sample.

Recombination connected TRBV6-6 to TRBJ2-5; no D gene call is confident. Sequenced sample: whole blood. The sequence was collected from a male donor in good health. Some clones in this sample may be carry-over from other donors' samples. Here the CDR3 is given as CASSSAPPHQETQYF. In nucleotide form, the sequence is TGTGCCAGCAGTTCCGCGCCTCCTCACCAAGAGACCCAGTACTTC.